This TCR beta chain was profiled in a study of blood T cell repertoires in COVID-19. Seattle's enrolled individuals joined amid active infection and were then monitored longitudinally. Germline assignment: CDR1 MNHEY and CDR2 SVGAGI. This CDR3 contains 14 residues. Trimming cost V 6 bases and J 3 bases, with 15 bases left between them. The table came from immunoSEQ multiplex PCR; TCRdb's copy has only in-frame clones and leaves some out. The table lists hundreds of thousands of clones, about 91% of them singletons. What was sequenced was peripheral blood. The sequence was obtained from a man younger than 30 with COVID-19, enrolled during active disease. The V call is TRBV6-5, the J call TRBJ2-7, with D possibly being TRBD1 (5 bases). This CDR3 is CASRVDSRGYEQYF. The CDR3 coding sequence is TGTGCCAGCAGGGTTGACAGTAGGGGCTACGAGCAGTACTTC.